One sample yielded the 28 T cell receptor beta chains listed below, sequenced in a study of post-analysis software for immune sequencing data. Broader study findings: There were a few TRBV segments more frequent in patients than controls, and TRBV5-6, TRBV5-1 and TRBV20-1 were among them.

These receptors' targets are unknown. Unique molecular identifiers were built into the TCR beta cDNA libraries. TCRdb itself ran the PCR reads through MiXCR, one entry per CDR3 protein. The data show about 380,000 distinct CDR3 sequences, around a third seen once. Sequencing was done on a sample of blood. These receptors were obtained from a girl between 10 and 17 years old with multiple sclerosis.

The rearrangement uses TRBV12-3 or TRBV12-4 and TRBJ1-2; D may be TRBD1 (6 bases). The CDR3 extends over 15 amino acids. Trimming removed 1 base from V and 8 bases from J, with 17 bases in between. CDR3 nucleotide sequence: TGTGCCAGCAGTTTAGACGCTCCGGGGGCCTGGGGCTACACCTTC. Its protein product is CASSLDAPGAWGYTF.

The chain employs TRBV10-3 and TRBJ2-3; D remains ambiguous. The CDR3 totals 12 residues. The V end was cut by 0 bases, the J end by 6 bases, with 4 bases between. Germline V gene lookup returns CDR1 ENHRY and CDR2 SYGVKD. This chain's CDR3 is CAISESRDTQYF. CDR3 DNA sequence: TGTGCCATCAGTGAGTCGAGGGATACGCAGTATTTT.

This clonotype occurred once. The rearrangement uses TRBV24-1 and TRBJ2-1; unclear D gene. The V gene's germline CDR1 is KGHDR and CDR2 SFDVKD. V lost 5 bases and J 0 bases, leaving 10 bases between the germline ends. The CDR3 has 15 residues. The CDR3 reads CATSGHSSSYNEQFF. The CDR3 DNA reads TGTGCCACCAGTGGTCACTCTAGCTCCTACAATGAGCAGTTCTTC.

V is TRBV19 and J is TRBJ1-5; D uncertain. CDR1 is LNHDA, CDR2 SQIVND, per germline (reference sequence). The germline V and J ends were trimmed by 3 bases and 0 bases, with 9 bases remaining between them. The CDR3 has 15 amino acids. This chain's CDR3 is CASSMASYSNQPQHF. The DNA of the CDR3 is TGTGCCAGTAGTATGGCCAGCTATAGCAATCAGCCCCAGCATTTT. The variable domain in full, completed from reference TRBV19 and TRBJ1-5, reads DGGITQSPKYLFRKEGQNVTLSCEQNLNHDAMYWYRQDPGQGLRLIYYSQIVNDFQKGDIAEGYSVSREKKESFPLTVTSAQKNPTAFYLCASSMASYSNQPQHFGDGTRLSIL.

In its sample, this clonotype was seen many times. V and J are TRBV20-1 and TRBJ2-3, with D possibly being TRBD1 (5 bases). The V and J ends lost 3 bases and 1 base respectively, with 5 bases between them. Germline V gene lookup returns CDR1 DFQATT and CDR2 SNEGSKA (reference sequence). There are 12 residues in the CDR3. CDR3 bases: TGCAGTGCTAGCAGGGGCACAGATACGCAGTATTTT. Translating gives CSASRGTDTQYF.

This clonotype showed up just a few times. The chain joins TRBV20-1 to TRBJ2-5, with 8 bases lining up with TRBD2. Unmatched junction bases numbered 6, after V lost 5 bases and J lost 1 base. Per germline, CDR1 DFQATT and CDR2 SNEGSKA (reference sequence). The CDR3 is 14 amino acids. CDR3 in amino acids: CSAHRGGPQETQYF. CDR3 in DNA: TGCAGTGCTCACCGGGGGGGCCCCCAAGAGACCCAGTACTTC.

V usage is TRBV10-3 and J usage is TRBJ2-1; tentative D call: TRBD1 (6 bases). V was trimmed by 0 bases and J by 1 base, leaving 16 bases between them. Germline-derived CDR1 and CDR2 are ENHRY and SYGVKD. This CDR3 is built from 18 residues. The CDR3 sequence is CAISESSRGSGSYNEQFF. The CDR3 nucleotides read TGTGCCATCAGTGAGTCTTCCAGGGGTTCGGGATCCTACAATGAGCAGTTCTTC.

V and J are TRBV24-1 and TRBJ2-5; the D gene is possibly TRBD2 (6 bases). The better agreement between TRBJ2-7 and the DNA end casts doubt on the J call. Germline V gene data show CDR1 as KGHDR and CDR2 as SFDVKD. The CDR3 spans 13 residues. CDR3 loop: CATSEHGGYEQYF. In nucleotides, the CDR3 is TGTGCCACCAGTGAACACGGAGGGTACGAGCAGTACTTC.

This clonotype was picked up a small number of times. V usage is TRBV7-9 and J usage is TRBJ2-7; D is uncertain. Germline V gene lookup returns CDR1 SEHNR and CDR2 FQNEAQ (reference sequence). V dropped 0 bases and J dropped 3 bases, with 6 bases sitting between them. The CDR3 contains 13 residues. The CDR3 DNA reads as TGTGCCAGCAGCTTAGCGCCCCACTACGAGCAGTACTTC. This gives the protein CASSLAPHYEQYF.

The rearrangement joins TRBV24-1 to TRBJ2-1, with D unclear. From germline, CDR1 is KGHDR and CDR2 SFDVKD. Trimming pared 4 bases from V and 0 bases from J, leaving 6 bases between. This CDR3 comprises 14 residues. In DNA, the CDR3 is TGTGCCACCAGTGACCCCCGCTCCTACAATGAGCAGTTCTTC. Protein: CATSDPRSYNEQFF.

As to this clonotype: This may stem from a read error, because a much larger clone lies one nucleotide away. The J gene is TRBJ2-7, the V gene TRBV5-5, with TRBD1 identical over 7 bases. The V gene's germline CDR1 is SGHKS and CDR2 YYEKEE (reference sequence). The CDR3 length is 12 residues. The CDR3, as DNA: TGTACCAGCAGCCACAGGGGCTACGAGCAGTACTTC. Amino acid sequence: CTSSHRGYEQYF.

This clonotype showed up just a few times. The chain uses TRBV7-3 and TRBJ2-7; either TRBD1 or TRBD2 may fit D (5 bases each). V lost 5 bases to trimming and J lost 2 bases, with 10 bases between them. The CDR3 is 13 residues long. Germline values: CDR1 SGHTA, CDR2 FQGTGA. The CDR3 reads CASSVGATYEQYF. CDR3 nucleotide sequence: TGTGCCAGCAGCGTCGGGGCTACCTACGAGCAGTACTTC.

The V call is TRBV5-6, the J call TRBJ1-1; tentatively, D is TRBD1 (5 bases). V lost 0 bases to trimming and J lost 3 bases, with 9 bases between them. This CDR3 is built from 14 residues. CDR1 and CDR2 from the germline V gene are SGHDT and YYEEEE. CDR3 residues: CASSLGQLDTEAFF. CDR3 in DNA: TGTGCCAGCAGCTTGGGACAGTTGGACACTGAAGCTTTCTTT.

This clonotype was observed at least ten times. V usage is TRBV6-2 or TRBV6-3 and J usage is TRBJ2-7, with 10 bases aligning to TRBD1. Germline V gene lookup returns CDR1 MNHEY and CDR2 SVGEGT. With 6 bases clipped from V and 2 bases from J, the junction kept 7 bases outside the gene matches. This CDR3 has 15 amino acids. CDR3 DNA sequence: TGTGCCAGCAGGAAACCGGGACAGGGGACCTACGAGCAGTACTTC. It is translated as CASRKPGQGTYEQYF.

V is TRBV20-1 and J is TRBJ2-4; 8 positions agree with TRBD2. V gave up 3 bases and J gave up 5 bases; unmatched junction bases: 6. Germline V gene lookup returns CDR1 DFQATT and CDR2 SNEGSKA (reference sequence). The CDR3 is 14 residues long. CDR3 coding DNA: TGCAGTGCTAGGGACCGGGGGGGGGAAAACATTCAGTACTTC. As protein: CSARDRGGENIQYF.

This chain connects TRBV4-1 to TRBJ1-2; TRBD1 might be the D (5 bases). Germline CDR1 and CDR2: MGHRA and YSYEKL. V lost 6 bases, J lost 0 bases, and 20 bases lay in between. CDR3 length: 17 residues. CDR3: CASRGHTIPTANYGYTF. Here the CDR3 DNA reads TGCGCCAGCAGAGGACACACGATCCCCACCGCTAACTATGGCTACACCTTC.

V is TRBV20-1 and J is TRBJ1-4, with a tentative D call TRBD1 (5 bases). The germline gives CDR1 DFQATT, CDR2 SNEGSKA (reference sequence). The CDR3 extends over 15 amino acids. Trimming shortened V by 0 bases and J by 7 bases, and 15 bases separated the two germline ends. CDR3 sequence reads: CSARDRGGVSEKLFF. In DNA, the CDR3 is TGCAGTGCTAGAGATCGGGGAGGGGTCAGTGAAAAACTGTTTTTT.

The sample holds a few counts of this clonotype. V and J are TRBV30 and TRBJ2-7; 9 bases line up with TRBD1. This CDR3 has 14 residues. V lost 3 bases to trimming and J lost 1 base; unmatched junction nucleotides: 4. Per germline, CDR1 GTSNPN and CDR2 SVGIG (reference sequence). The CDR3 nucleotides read TGTGCCTGGAGCGGTGGGACAGGGTCCTACGAGCAGTACTTC. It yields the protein CAWSGGTGSYEQYF.

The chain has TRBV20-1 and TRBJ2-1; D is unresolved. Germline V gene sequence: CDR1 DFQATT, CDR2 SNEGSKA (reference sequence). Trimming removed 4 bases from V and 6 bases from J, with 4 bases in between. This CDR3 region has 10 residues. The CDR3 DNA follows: TGCAGTGCTACCATCAATGAGCAGTTCTTC. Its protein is CSATINEQFF.

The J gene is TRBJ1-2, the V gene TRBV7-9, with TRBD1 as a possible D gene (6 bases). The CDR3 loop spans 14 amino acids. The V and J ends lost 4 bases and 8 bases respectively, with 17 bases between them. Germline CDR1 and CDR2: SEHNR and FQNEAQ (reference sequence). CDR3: CASSSHAGAGGYTF. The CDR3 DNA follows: TGTGCCAGCAGCTCCCATGCGGGGGCGGGGGGCTACACCTTC. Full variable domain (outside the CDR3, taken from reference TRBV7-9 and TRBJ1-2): DTGVSQNPRHKITKRGQNVTFRCDPISEHNRLYWYRQTLGQGPEFLTYFQNEAQLEKSRLLSDRFSAERPKGSFSTLEIQRTEQGDSAMYLCASSSHAGAGGYTFGSGTRLTVV.

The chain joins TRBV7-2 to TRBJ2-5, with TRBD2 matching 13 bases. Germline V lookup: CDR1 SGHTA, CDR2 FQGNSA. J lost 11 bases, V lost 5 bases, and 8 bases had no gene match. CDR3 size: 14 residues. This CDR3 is CASSGGTSGAVQYF. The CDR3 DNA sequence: TGTGCCAGCAGCGGCGGGACTAGCGGGGCGGTGCAGTACTTC.

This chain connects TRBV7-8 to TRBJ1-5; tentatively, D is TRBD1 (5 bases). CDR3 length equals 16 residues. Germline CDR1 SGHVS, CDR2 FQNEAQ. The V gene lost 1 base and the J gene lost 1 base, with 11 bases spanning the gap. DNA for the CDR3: TGTGCCAGCAGCTTAGATGGGGGGAGGAGCAATCAGCCCCAGCATTTT. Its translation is CASSLDGGRSNQPQHF.

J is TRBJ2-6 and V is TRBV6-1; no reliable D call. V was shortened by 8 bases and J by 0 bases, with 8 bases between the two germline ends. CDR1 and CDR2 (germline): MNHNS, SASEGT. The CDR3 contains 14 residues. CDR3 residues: CASRQHSGANVLTF. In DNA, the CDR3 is TGTGCCAGCCGGCAGCACTCTGGGGCCAACGTCCTGACTTTC.

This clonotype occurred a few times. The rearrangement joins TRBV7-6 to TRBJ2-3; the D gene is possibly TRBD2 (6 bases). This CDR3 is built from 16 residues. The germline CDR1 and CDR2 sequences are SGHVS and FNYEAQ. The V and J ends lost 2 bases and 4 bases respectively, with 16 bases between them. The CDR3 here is CASSLYALAGADTQYF. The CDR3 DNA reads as TGTGCCAGCAGCTTATATGCACTAGCCGGGGCAGATACGCAGTATTTT.

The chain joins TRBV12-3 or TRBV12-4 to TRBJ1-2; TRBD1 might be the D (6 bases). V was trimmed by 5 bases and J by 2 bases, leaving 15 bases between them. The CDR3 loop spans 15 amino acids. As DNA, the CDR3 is TGTGCCAGCAGTCAAAATGACAGGAGGAACTATGGCTACACCTTC. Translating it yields CASSQNDRRNYGYTF.

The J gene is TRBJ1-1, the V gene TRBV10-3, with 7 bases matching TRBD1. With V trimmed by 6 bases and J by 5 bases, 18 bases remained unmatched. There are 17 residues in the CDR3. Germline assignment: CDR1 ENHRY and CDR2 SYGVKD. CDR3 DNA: TGTGCCATCAGATCACCCGGACAGGCGGGGGAAGGGACTGAAGCTTTCTTT. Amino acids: CAIRSPGQAGEGTEAFF.

CDR3: CASSSIMWGGYTF. CDR3 DNA: TGTGCCAGCAGTTCCATAATGTGGGGTGGCTACACCTTC. The chain has TRBV28 and TRBJ1-2; D not resolved. Germline assignment: CDR1 MDHEN and CDR2 SYDVKM. This CDR3 has 13 residues. V lost 4 bases to trimming and J lost 7 bases, with 13 bases between them.

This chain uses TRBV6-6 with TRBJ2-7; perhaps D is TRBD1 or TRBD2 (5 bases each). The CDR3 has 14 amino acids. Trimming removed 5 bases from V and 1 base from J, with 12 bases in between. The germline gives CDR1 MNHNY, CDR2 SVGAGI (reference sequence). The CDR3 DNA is TGTGCCAGCAGTCCCCGGGACGGATCCTACGAGCAGTACTTC. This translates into CASSPRDGSYEQYF.